This T cell receptor (beta chain) stems from a study of blood T cells in healthy people across ages. A second PCR of 7 to 11 cycles used a sample-barcoded 5' primer and a J-beta primer mix. TCRdb independently ran MiXCR on the 5' RACE reads; one entry per CDR3 protein. In the table there are over a million distinct CDR3 sequences, under 30% of which are singletons. CDR1 is DFQATT, CDR2 SNEGSKA, per germline (reference sequence). The CDR3 is made up of 11 amino acids. V dropped 6 bases and J dropped 1 base, with 6 bases sitting between them. The sample was also linked to a second study, of T cells of mothers and their children. That report notes: Roughly 6 children and their three healthy Caucasian mothers were the donors. Several million TCR beta reads per child versus over 9.5 million per mother.

The chain joins TRBV20-1 to TRBJ1-1; D call uncertain. This TCR was recovered from a girl aged 2 to 10 in good health. The specimen sequenced was blood. This CDR3 is CSAWGNTEAFF. CDR3 nucleotide sequence: TGCAGTGCGTGGGGGAACACTGAAGCTTTCTTT.